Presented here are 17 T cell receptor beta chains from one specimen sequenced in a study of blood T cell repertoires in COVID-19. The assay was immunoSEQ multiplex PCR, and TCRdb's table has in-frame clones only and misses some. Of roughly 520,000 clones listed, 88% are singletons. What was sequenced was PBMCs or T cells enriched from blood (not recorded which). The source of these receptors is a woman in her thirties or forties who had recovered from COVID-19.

The CDR3 reads CASSPDPSAGEQFF. The CDR3 DNA reads as TGTGCCAGCTCACCCGACCCAAGTGCAGGTGAGCAGTTCTTC. This chain uses TRBV18 with TRBJ2-1; D is unresolved. CDR3 size: 14 residues. Germline CDR1 reads KGHSH; CDR2 reads LQKENI. The germline V and J ends were trimmed by 3 bases and 9 bases, with 15 bases remaining between them.

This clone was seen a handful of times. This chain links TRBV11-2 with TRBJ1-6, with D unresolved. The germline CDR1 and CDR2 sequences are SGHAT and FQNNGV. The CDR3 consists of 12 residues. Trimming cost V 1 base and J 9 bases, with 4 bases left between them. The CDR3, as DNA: TGTGCCAGCAGCTTAGGTCGTTCACCCCTCCACTTT. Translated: CASSLGRSPLHF.

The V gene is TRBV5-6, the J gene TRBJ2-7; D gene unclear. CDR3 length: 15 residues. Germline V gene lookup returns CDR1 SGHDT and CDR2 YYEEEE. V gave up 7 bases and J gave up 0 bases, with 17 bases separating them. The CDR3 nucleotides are TGTGCCAGCCGCCCCAGGTTCCTGAGCTCCTACGAGCAGTACTTC. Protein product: CASRPRFLSSYEQYF.

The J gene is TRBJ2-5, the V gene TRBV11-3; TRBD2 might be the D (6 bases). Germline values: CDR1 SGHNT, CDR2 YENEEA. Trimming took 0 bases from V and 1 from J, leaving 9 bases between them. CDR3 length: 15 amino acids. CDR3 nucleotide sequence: TGTGCCAGCAGCTTAGACCTCGGGGGCCAAGAGACCCAGTACTTC. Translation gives CASSLDLGGQETQYF.

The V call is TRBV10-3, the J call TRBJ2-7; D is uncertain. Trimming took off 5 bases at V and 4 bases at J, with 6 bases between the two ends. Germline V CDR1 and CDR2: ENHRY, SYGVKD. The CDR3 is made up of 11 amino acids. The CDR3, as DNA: TGTGCCATCAGTAGTGAGTACGAGCAGTACTTC. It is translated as CAISSEYEQYF.

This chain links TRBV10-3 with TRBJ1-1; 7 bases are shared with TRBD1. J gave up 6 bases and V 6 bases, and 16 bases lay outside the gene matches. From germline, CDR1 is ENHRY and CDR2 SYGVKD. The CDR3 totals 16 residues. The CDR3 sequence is CAISVAGVVQGAEAFF. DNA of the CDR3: TGTGCCATCAGCGTGGCTGGGGTAGTGCAGGGGGCTGAAGCTTTCTTT.

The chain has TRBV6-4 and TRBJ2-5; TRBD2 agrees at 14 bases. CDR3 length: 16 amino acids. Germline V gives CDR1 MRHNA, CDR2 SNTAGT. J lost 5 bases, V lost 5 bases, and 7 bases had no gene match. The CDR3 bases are TGTGCCAGCAGTCCTTCCTGGACTAGCGGGGGGGAGACCCAGTACTTC. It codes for CASSPSWTSGGETQYF.

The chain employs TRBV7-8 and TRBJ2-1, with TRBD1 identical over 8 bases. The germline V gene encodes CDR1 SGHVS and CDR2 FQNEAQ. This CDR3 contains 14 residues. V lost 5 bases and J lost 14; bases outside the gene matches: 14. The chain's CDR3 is CASSPRQGSGQKFF. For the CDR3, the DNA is TGTGCCAGCAGCCCACGACAGGGGAGCGGTCAGAAGTTCTTC.

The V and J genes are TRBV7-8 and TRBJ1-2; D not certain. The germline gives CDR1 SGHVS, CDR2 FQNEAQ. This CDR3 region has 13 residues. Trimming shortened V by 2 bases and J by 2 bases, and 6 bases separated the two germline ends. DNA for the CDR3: TGTGCCAGCAGCTTAACGGAGAACTATGGCTACACCTTC. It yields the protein CASSLTENYGYTF.

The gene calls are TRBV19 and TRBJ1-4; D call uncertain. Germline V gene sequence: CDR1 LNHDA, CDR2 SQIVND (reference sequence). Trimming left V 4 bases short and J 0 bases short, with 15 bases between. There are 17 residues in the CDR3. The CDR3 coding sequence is TGTGCCAGTAGTAACCCTCGGGGAGCCTCAACTAATGAAAAACTGTTTTTT. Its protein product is CASSNPRGASTNEKLFF.

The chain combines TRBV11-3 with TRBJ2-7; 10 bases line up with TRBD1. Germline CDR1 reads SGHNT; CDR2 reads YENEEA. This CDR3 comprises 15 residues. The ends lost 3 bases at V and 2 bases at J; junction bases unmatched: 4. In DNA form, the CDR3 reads TGTGCCAGCAGCTTGGACAGGGGGAACCCCTACGAGCAGTACTTC. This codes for CASSLDRGNPYEQYF.

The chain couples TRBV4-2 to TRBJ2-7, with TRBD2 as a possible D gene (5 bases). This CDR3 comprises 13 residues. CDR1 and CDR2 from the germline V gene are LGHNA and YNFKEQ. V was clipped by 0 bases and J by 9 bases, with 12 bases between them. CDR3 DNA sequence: TGTGCCAGCAGCCAAGAAGACTATACCGGGCAGTACTTC. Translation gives CASSQEDYTGQYF.

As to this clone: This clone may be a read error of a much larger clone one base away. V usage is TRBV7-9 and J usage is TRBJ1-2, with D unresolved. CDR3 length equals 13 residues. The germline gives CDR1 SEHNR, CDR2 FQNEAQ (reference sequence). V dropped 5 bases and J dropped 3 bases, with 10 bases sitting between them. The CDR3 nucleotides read TGTGCCAGCAGCCCCGGAGCACACTATGGCTACACCTTC. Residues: CASSPGAHYGYTF.

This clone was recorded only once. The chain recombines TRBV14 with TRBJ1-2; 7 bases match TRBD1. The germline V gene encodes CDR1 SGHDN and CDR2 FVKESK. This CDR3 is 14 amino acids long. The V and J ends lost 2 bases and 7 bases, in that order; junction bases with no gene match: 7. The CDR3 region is CASSQPSGGGGYTF. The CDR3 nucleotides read TGTGCCAGCAGCCAACCTTCAGGGGGAGGTGGCTACACCTTC.

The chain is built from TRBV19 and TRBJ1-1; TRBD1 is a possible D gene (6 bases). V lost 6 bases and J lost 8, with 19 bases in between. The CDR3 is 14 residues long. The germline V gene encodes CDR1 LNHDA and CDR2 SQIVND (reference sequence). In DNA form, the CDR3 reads TGTGCCAGTAGCAACAGGGAAAGGGTGAGGGAAGCTTTCTTT. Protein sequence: CASSNRERVREAFF.

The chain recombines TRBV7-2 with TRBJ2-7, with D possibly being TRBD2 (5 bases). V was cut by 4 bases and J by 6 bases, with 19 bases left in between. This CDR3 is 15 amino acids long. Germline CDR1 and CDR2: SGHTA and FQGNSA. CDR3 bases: TGTGCCAGCAGCTCGTTTCCTAGCCGTGAGGGCGAGCAGTACTTC. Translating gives CASSSFPSREGEQYF.

The chain's CDR3 is CASSLAAAPYYEQYF. Here the CDR3 DNA reads TGTGCCAGCAGCTTAGCCGCAGCGCCTTACTACGAGCAGTACTTC. The rearrangement links TRBV5-4 to TRBJ2-7, with D uncertain. There are 15 residues in the CDR3. V lost 2 bases to trimming and J lost 3 bases, with 15 bases between them. Germline V gives CDR1 SGHNT, CDR2 YYREEE (reference sequence).